This TCR beta chain was recovered during a study of cytomegalovirus exposure and HLA in healthy donors. Study as a whole: A previous analysis identified 90 million to 140 million unique TCR beta sequences derived from 180 million or so T cells. Genetic ancestry analysis placed about 76% of the 398 donors that were genotyped in the Caucasian-associated cluster.

The PCR had 60 Vbeta and 13 Jbeta primers. Data came from immunoSEQ multiplex PCR; TCRdb stores just in-frame clones and leaves some out. The table has some 180,000 clones, 80% seen once. Sequenced sample: PBMCs. The receptor comes from a woman aged 30 to 39 in good health and CMV-seronegative.

Here the CDR3 reads CASSSETAFYGYTF. The CDR3 DNA reads as TGTGCCAGCAGCTCAGAGACAGCGTTCTATGGCTACACCTTC. The rearrangement links TRBV7-6 to TRBJ1-2; tentative D call: TRBD1 (5 bases). The CDR3 is 14 amino acids. V was clipped by 4 bases and J by 4 bases, with 13 bases between them. Germline loops: CDR1 SGHVS, CDR2 FNYEAQ.